The 25 T cell receptor beta chains below all came from one sample that was sequenced in a study of regulatory T cells in long-lasting Graves disease. Through Arm-PCR of CDR3 regions and iRepertoire HTBI primers, TCR beta libraries were built. Using its own MiXCR run on the multiplex PCR reads, TCRdb lists one record per CDR3 protein. The table has around 450,000 distinct CDR3 sequences, 15% seen once. Time point in this sample: newly diagnosed GD, antithyroid drugs for less than 3 months. Researchers made the TCR library from RNA that was extracted from PBMCs. This sample also appeared in a second study, on T cells in Graves' hyperthyroidism and ophthalmopathy.

The specimen comprised peripheral blood mononuclear cells (PBMCs), sampled at new diagnosis, from a patient treated with antithyroid drugs. The receptor source for this set is a woman aged 40 to 49 with Graves disease.

The sample holds many counts of this clonotype. The gene calls are TRBV7-2 and TRBJ2-3; 10 nucleotides agree with TRBD2. V shed 7 bases and J 2 bases; nucleotides not matched to a gene: 6. This CDR3 contains 15 residues. Germline V gene sequence: CDR1 SGHTA, CDR2 FQGNSA. Here the CDR3 DNA reads TGTGCCAGCACCGCGACTAGCGGGCTCACAGATACGCAGTATTTT. Amino acids: CASTATSGLTDTQYF. The whole variable domain, remainder taken from reference TRBV7-2 and TRBJ2-3, is GAGVSQSPSNKVTEKGKDVELRCDPISGHTALYWYRQSLGQGLEFLIYFQGNSAPDKSGLPSDRFSAERTGGSVSTLTIQRTQQEDSAVYLCASTATSGLTDTQYFGPGTRLTVL.

This clonotype occurred many times. The genes are TRBV5-6 and TRBJ1-2, with a possible D match to TRBD1 (5 bases). The CDR3 covers 15 residues. Germline CDR1 and CDR2: SGHDT and YYEEEE. Trimming pared 0 bases from V and 2 bases from J, leaving 11 bases between. The CDR3 nucleotides read TGTGCCAGCAGCTTGGTAGGGACGAGGAACTATGGCTACACCTTC. Translation gives CASSLVGTRNYGYTF. The full variable domain, rest sourced from reference TRBV5-6 and TRBJ1-2, is DAGVTQSPTHLIKTRGQQVTLRCSPKSGHDTVSWYQQALGQGPQFIFQYYEEEERQRGNFPDRFSGHQFPNYSSELNVNALLLGDSALYLCASSLVGTRNYGYTFGSGTRLTVV.

This clonotype was seen ten or more times. CDR3 bases: TGCGCCAGCAGCTTGACGGGGATGATTGAGCAGTTCTTC. It specifies CASSLTGMIEQFF. The chain has TRBV5-1 and TRBJ2-1; weak D call: TRBD2 (5 bases). The V and J ends lost 1 base and 9 bases respectively, with 11 bases between them. Germline CDR1 is SGHRS and CDR2 is YFSETQ. The CDR3 is 13 amino acids. The entire variable domain, with the rest obtained from reference TRBV5-1 and TRBJ2-1, is as follows: KAGVTQTPRYLIKTRGQQVTLSCSPISGHRSVSWYQQTPGQGLQFLFEYFSETQRNKGNFPGRFSGRQFSNSRSEMNVSTLELGDSALYLCASSLTGMIEQFFGPGTRLTVL.

This clonotype was seen repeatedly, ten times or more. The rearrangement uses TRBV19 and TRBJ2-1, with TRBD2 identical over 9 bases. Germline V CDR1 and CDR2: LNHDA, SQIVND (reference sequence). With V trimmed by 7 bases and J by 8 bases, 12 bases remained unmatched. CDR3 length: 15 amino acids. CDR3 amino acids: CASKSGGRALDEQFF. The CDR3 DNA reads TGTGCCAGTAAAAGCGGCGGGAGGGCCCTTGATGAGCAGTTCTTC.

This clonotype was seen a handful of times. The rearrangement uses TRBV10-3 and TRBJ2-1, with D possibly being TRBD1 or TRBD2 (5 bases each). Trimming shortened V by 6 bases and J by 7 bases, and 10 bases separated the two germline ends. The CDR3 length is 12 residues. In germline, CDR1 is ENHRY, CDR2 SYGVKD. In DNA, the CDR3 is TGTGCCATCAGGGAAGAGGGGAATGAGCAGTTCTTC. Translated, it gives CAIREEGNEQFF.

The chain is built from TRBV29-1 and TRBJ1-5, with D possibly matching TRBD1 (5 bases). The CDR3 is 11 amino acids. Per germline, CDR1 SQVTM and CDR2 ANQGSEA. V was clipped by 7 bases and J by 3 bases, with 7 bases between them. The CDR3 DNA is TGCAGCGGGGGGGACAATCAGCCCCAGCATTTT. It translates to CSGGDNQPQHF.

The CDR3 nucleotides are TGCGCCAGCAGCCAAGATACCGAACCGGGACAACTCACAGATACGCAGTATTTT. Its protein is CASSQDTEPGQLTDTQYF. The rearrangement joins TRBV4-3 to TRBJ2-3, with a weak D call TRBD1 (6 bases). V lost 0 bases, J lost 2 bases, and 18 bases lay in between. CDR1 and CDR2 from the germline V gene are LGHNA and YSLEER. The CDR3 is 18 amino acids.

V and J are TRBV20-1 and TRBJ2-7, with TRBD2 matching 7 bases. Per germline, CDR1 DFQATT and CDR2 SNEGSKA (reference sequence). The V segment lost 6 bases and the J segment 4 bases; nucleotides outside the gene matches: 15. This CDR3 spans 15 amino acids. Written as DNA, the CDR3 is TGCAGTGCCTATAGGGAGGGGCCCAAGTCGTACGAGCAGTACTTC. Amino acids: CSAYREGPKSYEQYF.

This clonotype was detected ten times or more. This chain connects TRBV28 to TRBJ1-2, with D maybe TRBD1 (6 bases). V was shortened by 4 bases and J by 4 bases, with 16 bases between the two germline ends. This CDR3 comprises 15 residues. The germline V gene has CDR1 MDHEN and CDR2 SYDVKM. The DNA for the CDR3 is TGTGCCAGCAGTTCCCCAGGGGTTTACGGCTATGGCTACACCTTC. Residues: CASSSPGVYGYGYTF.

The chain uses TRBV12-5 and TRBJ1-3; D is possibly TRBD1 (5 bases). V dropped 6 bases and J dropped 2 bases, with 14 bases sitting between them. Germline CDR1 reads LGHNT; CDR2 reads FRNRAP. The CDR3 runs to 15 residues. The CDR3 protein is CASGPQRGAGNTIYF. Here the CDR3 DNA reads TGTGCTAGTGGCCCACAAAGGGGAGCTGGAAACACCATATATTTT.

The chain couples TRBV3-1 to TRBJ2-4; 10 bases map to TRBD2. Germline V CDR1 and CDR2: LGHDT, YNNKEL (reference sequence). The CDR3 has 18 amino acids. V lost 4 bases, J lost 0 bases, and 9 bases stayed unmatched. The CDR3 DNA sequence: TGTGCCAGCAGCCCCCGTGGGACTAGCGAACTAGCCAAAAACATTCAGTACTTC. It translates to CASSPRGTSELAKNIQYF.

A remark on this clonotype: A read error may explain this, as a much larger clone is one base away. This sequence joins TRBV20-1 and TRBJ2-1; D gene unclear. From germline, CDR1 is DFQATT and CDR2 SNEGSKA (reference sequence). The CDR3 totals 10 residues. CDR3 bases: TGCAGTGCTAGTCGACATGAGCGGTTCTTC. It yields the protein CSASRHERFF.

In DNA form, the CDR3 reads TGTGCCAGCAGTTTGCGACTAGCGATAACCTACGAGCAGTACTTC. This codes for CASSLRLAITYEQYF. The chain employs TRBV12-3 or TRBV12-4 and TRBJ2-7; 8 bases are shared with TRBD2. V lost 3 bases and J lost 2; bases outside the gene matches: 6. CDR3 length: 15 residues.

This clonotype was picked up many times. The chain recombines TRBV7-2 with TRBJ1-5, with D perhaps TRBD1 (5 bases). V was shortened by 5 bases and J by 0 bases, with 8 bases between the two germline ends. The CDR3 has 14 amino acids. CDR1 is SGHTA, CDR2 FQGNSA, per germline. The CDR3 sequence: CASSGHNSNQPQHF. The DNA of the CDR3 is TGTGCCAGCAGCGGACATAATAGCAATCAGCCCCAGCATTTT.

This chain connects TRBV12-3 or TRBV12-4 to TRBJ2-1; 10 bases line up with TRBD1. This CDR3 has 16 residues. V shed 4 bases, J shed 8 bases, and the junction held 11 bases outside the gene matches. CDR3 in DNA: TGTGCCAGCAGTTCCTCCGGGACAGGGGCGCACGATGAGCAGTTCTTC. It specifies CASSSSGTGAHDEQFF.

The sample holds many counts of this clonotype. The chain combines TRBV28 with TRBJ1-2, with 12 bases fitting TRBD1. Germline-derived CDR1 and CDR2 are MDHEN and SYDVKM. V dropped 7 bases and J dropped 10; count of bases not matched to a gene: 7. The CDR3 length is 13 residues. The DNA of the CDR3 is TGTGCCAGCAATGGATGGGACAGGGGGCTCTACACCTTC. It yields the protein CASNGWDRGLYTF.

This clonotype was seen many times. The chain uses TRBV18 and TRBJ2-5, with no clear D. The V end was cut by 3 bases, the J end by 5 bases, with 16 bases between. The CDR3 totals 15 residues. Germline V gives CDR1 KGHSH, CDR2 LQKENI. The chain's CDR3 is CASSPSGLGDETQYF. The CDR3, as DNA: TGTGCCAGCTCACCCTCTGGCCTTGGAGACGAGACCCAGTACTTC. Looking up the rest from reference TRBV18 and TRBJ2-5 gives the full variable domain: NAGVMQNPRHLVRRRGQEARLRCSPMKGHSHVYWYRQLPEEGLKFMVYLQKENIIDESGMPKERFSAEFPKEGPSILRIQQVVRGDSAAYFCASSPSGLGDETQYFGPGTRLLVL.

In this sample, this clonotype turned up a few times. The chain links TRBV30 to TRBJ2-3, with D possibly matching TRBD2 (6 bases). The V end lost 3 bases, the J end lost 3 bases, and 16 bases lay between the germline ends. Germline V gene data show CDR1 as GTSNPN and CDR2 as SVGIG (reference sequence). This CDR3 comprises 15 residues. The CDR3 sequence is CAWRATGVRTDTQYF. Here the CDR3 DNA reads TGTGCCTGGAGGGCTACGGGAGTCCGTACAGATACGCAGTATTTT.

The chain carries TRBV5-5 and TRBJ2-2; D call uncertain. The CDR3 totals 15 residues. With 4 bases removed from V and 6 bases from J, the gap between germline ends came to 16 bases. Germline CDR1 and CDR2: SGHKS and YYEKEE (reference sequence). The DNA for the CDR3 is TGTGCCAGCAGCATTCATGAAGGTGGGGCCGGGGAGCTGTTTTTT. It yields the protein CASSIHEGGAGELFF.

There are many counts of this clonotype. The chain links TRBV2 to TRBJ2-7; D might be TRBD1 (5 bases). The V gene's germline CDR1 is SNHLY and CDR2 FYNNEI. This CDR3 has 13 amino acids. V lost 4 bases and J lost 1, with 8 bases in between. The DNA of the CDR3 is TGTGCCAGCAGTGTAAGGGGATCCTACGAGCAGTACTTC. It is translated as CASSVRGSYEQYF. The full variable domain, rest sourced from reference TRBV2 and TRBJ2-7, is EPEVTQTPSHQVTQMGQEVILRCVPISNHLYFYWYRQILGQKVEFLVSFYNNEISEKSEIFDDQFSVERPDGSNFTLKIRSTKLEDSAMYFCASSVRGSYEQYFGPGTRLTVT.

This clonotype was seen at least ten times. This chain joins TRBV6-1 and TRBJ2-7; TRBD1 matches 7 bases. The V gene's germline CDR1 is MNHNS and CDR2 SASEGT. Losses at the gene ends were 5 bases for V and 3 bases for J; bases not matched to a gene: 4. The length of the CDR3 is 13 residues. In DNA, the CDR3 is TGTGCCAGCAGTACCCGGACAGGCTACGAGCAGTACTTC. Amino acid sequence: CASSTRTGYEQYF.

The table lists this clonotype with many counts. The gene calls are TRBV5-1 and TRBJ1-2; D is unclear. Germline values: CDR1 SGHRS, CDR2 YFSETQ. This CDR3 comprises 15 residues. Trimming stripped 3 bases from V and 3 bases from J, with 15 bases between. The CDR3 region has the DNA TGCGCCAGCAGCTCACGAAGTGGAAACGACTATGGCTACACCTTC. Protein: CASSSRSGNDYGYTF.

In this sample, this clonotype turned up a few times. The CDR3: CASSEGGSPDTQYF. The CDR3 DNA sequence: TGCGCCAGCAGTGAAGGCGGGAGCCCCGATACGCAGTATTTT. This chain links TRBV10-1 with TRBJ2-3, with TRBD2 matching 7 bases. CDR1 is WNHNN and CDR2 is SYGVQD in the germline V gene (reference sequence). V was pared by 3 bases and J by 6 bases, with 6 bases of the junction left unmatched. There are 14 residues in the CDR3.

This clonotype was picked up many times. The CDR3 protein is CASRPRTTDTQYF. CDR3 in DNA: TGTGCCAGCAGACCCAGAACCACAGATACGCAGTATTTT. V and J are TRBV11-3 and TRBJ2-3; D unclear. Trimming stripped 6 bases from V and 2 bases from J, with 9 bases between. The CDR3 runs 13 residues. Germline CDR1 SGHNT, CDR2 YENEEA.

This clonotype was seen ten or more times. This sequence joins TRBV7-8 and TRBJ1-1; 7 nucleotides line up with TRBD1. Per germline, CDR1 SGHVS and CDR2 FQNEAQ. With 4 bases clipped from V and 4 bases from J, the junction kept 18 bases outside the gene matches. The CDR3 is 18 amino acids. CDR3 nucleotide sequence: TGTGCCAGCAGCTACCAGATTCAGGGGGAGGGGTCCGGCACTGAAGCTTTCTTT. It codes for CASSYQIQGEGSGTEAFF.